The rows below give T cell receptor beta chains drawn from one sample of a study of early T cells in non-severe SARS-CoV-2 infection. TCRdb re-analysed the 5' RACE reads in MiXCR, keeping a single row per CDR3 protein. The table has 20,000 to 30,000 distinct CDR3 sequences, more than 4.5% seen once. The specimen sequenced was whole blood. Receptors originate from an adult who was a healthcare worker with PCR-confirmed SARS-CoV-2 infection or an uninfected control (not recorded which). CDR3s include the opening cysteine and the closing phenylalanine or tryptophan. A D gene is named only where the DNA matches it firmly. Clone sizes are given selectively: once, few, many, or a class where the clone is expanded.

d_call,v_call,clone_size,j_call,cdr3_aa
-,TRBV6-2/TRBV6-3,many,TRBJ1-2,CASKGSDGIYGYTF
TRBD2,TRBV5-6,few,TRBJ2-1,CASSPRSSGGHNEQFF
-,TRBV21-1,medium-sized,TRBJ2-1,CASSKPWTSGVYNEQFF
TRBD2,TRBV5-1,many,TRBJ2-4,CASSPSGTRGQNIQYF
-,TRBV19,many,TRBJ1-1,CASSTRGMNTEAFF
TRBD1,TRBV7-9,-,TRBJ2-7,CASSRRPDRPLSYEQYF
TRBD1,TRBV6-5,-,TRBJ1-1,CASRPQGAEAFF
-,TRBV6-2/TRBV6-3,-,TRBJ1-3,CASSYSWAADTIYF
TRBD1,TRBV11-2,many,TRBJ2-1,CASSLSSPTGGHEQFF
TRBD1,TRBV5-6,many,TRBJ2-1,CASSLPGGSYNEQFF
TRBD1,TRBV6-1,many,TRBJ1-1,CASSATQGGTEAFF
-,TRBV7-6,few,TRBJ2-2,CASSFPLGELFF
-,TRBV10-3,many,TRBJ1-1,CASRWGDMNTEAFF
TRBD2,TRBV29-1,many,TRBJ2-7,CSGRTSGDYEQYF
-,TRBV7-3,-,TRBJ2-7,CASSFPKDIPGSNEQYF
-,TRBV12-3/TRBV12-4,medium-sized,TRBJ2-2,CASSSDTGELFF
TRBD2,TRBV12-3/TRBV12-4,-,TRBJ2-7,CASSRSGGYEQYF